This TCR beta chain originates from a study of blood T cell repertoires in COVID-19 (dated by TCRdb to about 2020). Notes on the research overall: Samples covering the acute and convalescent phases of COVID-19 were provided by collaborators in the United States, Italy and Spain. The material from the prospective study consisted of cDNA or gDNA derived from T cells, B-cell-depleted T cells, or PBMCs. The dataset comprised deeply sampled blood TCRbeta repertoires from subjects exposed to, actively infected with, or recovered from COVID-19. The repertoires were made available in a free public database intended to serve as a resource for research on the immune response to SARS-CoV-2. Samples were obtained from the ongoing ImmuneRACE study (first 160 participants) and from over a thousand subjects provided by 6 global collaborators. Sample metadata almost always included a de-identified subject ID, COVID-19 status, age in years and sex. Where available, HLA class I and class II types were taken from metadata supplied by the sample provider and were not determined by assay-based typing.

Each collaborating institution followed its own protocols to collect whole blood in K2EDTA tubes. For TCRbeta analysis, collaborators shipped samples as frozen whole blood, isolated PBMCs, or DNA extracted from either of those sample types. Germline trimming: 0 bases from V, 2 bases from J; junction bases outside gene matches: 7. CDR1 SGDLS and CDR2 YYNGEE are derived from the germline V gene. The CDR3, cysteine through phenylalanine, is 17 amino acids long. This entry keeps only the CDR3 DNA: 51 bases, framed from base 1. Overall study outcomes, separate from this receptor: The amount of clinical and demographic metadata varied by source and participant and was provided uncurated.

A remark on this clone: The antigen this receptor binds is unknown. Base-call qualities are not available, and no considerably larger clone is one nucleotide away.

TCRbeta CDR3 regions were amplified from genomic DNA by means of the immunoSEQ Assay, a bias-controlled multiplex PCR. Regarding the original processing steps: The number of nucleated cells in each sample was estimated from the amplification of reference gene primers within the assay. To quantify the absolute abundance of each unique TCRbeta CDR3 rearrangement, sequence reads were collapsed and filtered. For each sample, productive Simpson clonality was calculated as the square root of Simpson's diversity index across productive rearrangements. Held by TCRdb, this immuneACCESS table contains in-frame sequences only and omits some clones. Under half of the omission traces to an unresolved V gene where checked; the cause of the rest is unknown. D and trimming were read from the DNA, whereas the V and J calls and clone size are those reported in that table. The sample yields just over 75,000 clones; over 80% were counted once. About 5% of the sample lies in the top ten.

Sequencing was carried out using peripheral blood. The TCR originated in a man aged 55 to 70 with active or convalescent COVID-19. The rearranged segments are TRBV9 and TRBJ2-3; TRBD2 fits 9 bases in the junction. The sequenced DNA is TGTGCCAGCAGCGTAGGGCTAGCGGGGACGCTCACAGATACGCAGTATTTT. It specifies CASSVGLAGTLTDTQYF. The reference TRBV9 and TRBJ2-3 proteins fill in what lies around the CDR3, so the full variable domain reads DSGVTQTPKHLITATGQRVTLRCSPRSGDLSVYWYQQSLDQGLQFLIQYYNGEERAKGNILERFSAQQFPDLHSELNLSSLELGDSALYFCASSVGLAGTLTDTQYFGPGTRLTVL.